Below, one TCR beta chain is given with its context. Germline V gives CDR1 LGHNA, CDR2 YSLEER. The CDR3 has 15 amino acids. V was shortened by 0 bases and J by 2 bases, with 8 bases between the two germline ends. Assay: immunoSEQ multiplex PCR; the TCRdb copy retains only in-frame clones and omits some. This table has approximately 49,000 clones, around nine tenths appearing once. This specimen belongs to a study of technical replicates of blood from a handful of donors. The J gene is TRBJ1-3, the V gene TRBV4-3; possible D gene TRBD1, 6 bases. The sample consisted of PBMCs. The TCR sequence derives from a human donor in good health. Some clones in this sample may be carry-over from other donors' samples. The CDR3 bases are TGCGCCAGCAGCCAAGAGAGGGGGACTGGAAACACCATATATTTT. Its translation is CASSQERGTGNTIYF.